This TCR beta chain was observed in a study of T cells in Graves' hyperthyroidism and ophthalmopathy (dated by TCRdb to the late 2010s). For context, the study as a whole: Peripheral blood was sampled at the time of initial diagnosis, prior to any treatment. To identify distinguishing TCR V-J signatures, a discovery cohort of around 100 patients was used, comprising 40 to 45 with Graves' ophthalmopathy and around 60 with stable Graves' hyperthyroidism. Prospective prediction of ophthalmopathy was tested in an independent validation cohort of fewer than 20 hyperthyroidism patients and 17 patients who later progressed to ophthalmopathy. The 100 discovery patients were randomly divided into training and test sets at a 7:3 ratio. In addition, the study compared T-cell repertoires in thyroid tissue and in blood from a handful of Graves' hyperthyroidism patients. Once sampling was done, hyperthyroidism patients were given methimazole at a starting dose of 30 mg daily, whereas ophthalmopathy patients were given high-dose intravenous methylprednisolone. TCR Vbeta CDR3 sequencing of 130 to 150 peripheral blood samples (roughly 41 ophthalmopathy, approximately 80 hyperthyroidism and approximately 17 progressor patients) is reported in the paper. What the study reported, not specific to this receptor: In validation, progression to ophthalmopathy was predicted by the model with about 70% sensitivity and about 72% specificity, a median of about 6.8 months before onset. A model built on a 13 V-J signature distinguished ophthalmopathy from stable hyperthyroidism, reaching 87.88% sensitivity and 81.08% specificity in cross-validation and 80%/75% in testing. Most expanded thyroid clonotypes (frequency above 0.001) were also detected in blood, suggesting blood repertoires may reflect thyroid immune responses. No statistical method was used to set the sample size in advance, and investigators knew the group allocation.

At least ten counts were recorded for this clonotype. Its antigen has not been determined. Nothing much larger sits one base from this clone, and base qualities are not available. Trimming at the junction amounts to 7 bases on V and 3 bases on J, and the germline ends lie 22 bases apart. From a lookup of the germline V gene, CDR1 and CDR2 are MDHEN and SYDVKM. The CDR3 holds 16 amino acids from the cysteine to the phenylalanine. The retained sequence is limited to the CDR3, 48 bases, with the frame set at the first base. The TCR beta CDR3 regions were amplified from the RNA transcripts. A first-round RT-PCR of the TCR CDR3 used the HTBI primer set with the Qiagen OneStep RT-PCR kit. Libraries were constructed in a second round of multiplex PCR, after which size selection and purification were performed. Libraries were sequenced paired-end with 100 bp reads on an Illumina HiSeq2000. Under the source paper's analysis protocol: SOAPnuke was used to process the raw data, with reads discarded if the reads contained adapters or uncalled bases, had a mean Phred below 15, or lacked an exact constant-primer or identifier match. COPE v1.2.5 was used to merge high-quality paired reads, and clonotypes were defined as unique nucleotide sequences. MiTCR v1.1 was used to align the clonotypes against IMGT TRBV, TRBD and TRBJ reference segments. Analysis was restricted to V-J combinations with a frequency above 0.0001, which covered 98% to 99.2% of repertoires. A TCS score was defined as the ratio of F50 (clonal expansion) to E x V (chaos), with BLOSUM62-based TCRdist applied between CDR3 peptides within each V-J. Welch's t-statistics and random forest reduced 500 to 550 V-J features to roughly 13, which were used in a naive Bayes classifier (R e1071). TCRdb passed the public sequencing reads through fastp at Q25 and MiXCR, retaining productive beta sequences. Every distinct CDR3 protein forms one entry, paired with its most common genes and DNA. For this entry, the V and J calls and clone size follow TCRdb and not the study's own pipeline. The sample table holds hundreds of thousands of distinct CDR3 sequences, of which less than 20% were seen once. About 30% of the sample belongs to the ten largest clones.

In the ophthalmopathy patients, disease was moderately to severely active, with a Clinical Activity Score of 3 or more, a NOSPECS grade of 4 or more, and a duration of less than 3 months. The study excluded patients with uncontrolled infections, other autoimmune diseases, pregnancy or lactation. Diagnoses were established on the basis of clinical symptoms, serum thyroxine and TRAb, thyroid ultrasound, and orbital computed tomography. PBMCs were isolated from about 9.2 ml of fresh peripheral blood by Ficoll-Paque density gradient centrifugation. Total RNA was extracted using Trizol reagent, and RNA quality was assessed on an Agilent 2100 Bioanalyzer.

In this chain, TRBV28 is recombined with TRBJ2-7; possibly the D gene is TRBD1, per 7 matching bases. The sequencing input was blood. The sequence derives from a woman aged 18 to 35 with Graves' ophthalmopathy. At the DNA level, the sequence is TGTGCCAGCATCCCGGGGGTGAGGGGGCGCGTCTACGAGCAGTACTTC. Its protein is CASIPGVRGRVYEQYF.